These T cell receptor beta chains were read from a single sample in a study of cytomegalovirus exposure and HLA in healthy donors. Only in-frame clones appear in the TCRdb table, and some are missing; sequencing was by immunoSEQ multiplex PCR. The data show fewer than 150,000 clones, more than 75% seen once. The sequencing input was PBMCs. The source is a man younger than 35 in good health and CMV-seronegative. Each CDR3 is given with its conserved first and last residue. The D gene is left open where the match is weak. Some rows mark clone size as missing; the rest say once, few, many or name a class of expanded clone.

abundance: NA
d_gene: TRBD1
len: 15
j_gene: TRBJ2-5
v_gene: TRBV7-2
CDR3aa: CASRRDSLNQETQYF
CDR3nt: TGTGCCAGCAGACGGGACAGCCTAAACCAAGAGACCCAGTACTTC

abundance: NA
d_gene: NA
len: 13
j_gene: TRBJ2-5
v_gene: TRBV10-2
CDR3aa: CASSVPGRGTQYF
CDR3nt: TGCGCCAGCAGTGTTCCGGGCCGGGGGACCCAGTACTTC

abundance: NA
d_gene: NA
len: 13
j_gene: TRBJ2-3
v_gene: TRBV27
CDR3aa: CASRVSRADTQYF
CDR3nt: TGTGCCAGCAGGGTGTCCCGAGCAGATACGCAGTATTTT

abundance: few
d_gene: TRBD1
len: 14
j_gene: TRBJ1-5
v_gene: TRBV6-1
CDR3aa: CASGGTGSNQPQHF
CDR3nt: TGTGCCAGCGGGGGGACAGGGTCTAATCAGCCCCAGCATTTT

abundance: once
d_gene: TRBD1
len: 14
j_gene: TRBJ1-1
v_gene: TRBV19
CDR3aa: CATRTGGLNTEAFF
CDR3nt: TGTGCCACAAGGACAGGGGGACTGAACACTGAAGCTTTCTTT

abundance: few
d_gene: NA
len: 15
j_gene: TRBJ2-5
v_gene: TRBV6-4
CDR3aa: CASSDGHRALRMDDF
CDR3nt: TGTGCCAGCAGTGATGGGCATAGAGCCCTACGGATGGATGACTTC

abundance: NA
d_gene: NA
len: 12
j_gene: TRBJ2-7
v_gene: TRBV6-5
CDR3aa: CAGTDSSYEQYF
CDR3nt: TGTGCCGGTACGGACAGCTCCTACGAGCAGTACTTC

abundance: NA
d_gene: TRBD1
len: 16
j_gene: TRBJ1-4
v_gene: TRBV28
CDR3aa: CASTPGQVLFNEKLFF
CDR3nt: TGTGCCAGCACCCCGGGACAGGTACTCTTTAATGAAAAACTGTTTTTT

abundance: NA
d_gene: NA
len: 14
j_gene: TRBJ2-3
v_gene: TRBV5-5
CDR3aa: CASSSDYPTDTQYF
CDR3nt: TGTGCCAGCAGCTCTGACTACCCCACAGATACGCAGTATTTT

abundance: few
d_gene: TRBD1
len: 15
j_gene: TRBJ1-3
v_gene: TRBV7-9
CDR3aa: CASSLLGQVGNTIYF
CDR3nt: TGTGCCAGCAGCTTACTTGGACAGGTTGGAAACACCATATATTTT

abundance: NA
d_gene: NA
len: 15
j_gene: TRBJ1-3
v_gene: TRBV7-2
CDR3aa: CASSLTVLSGNTIYF
CDR3nt: TGTGCCAGCAGCTTAACGGTACTCTCTGGAAACACCATATATTTT

abundance: NA
d_gene: TRBD2
len: 15
j_gene: TRBJ2-5
v_gene: TRBV29-1
CDR3aa: CSVDPSGSTPETQYF
CDR3nt: TGCAGCGTTGACCCTAGCGGGAGTACTCCGGAGACCCAGTACTTC

abundance: NA
d_gene: TRBD1
len: 13
j_gene: TRBJ1-1
v_gene: TRBV11-1
CDR3aa: CASSLAGGTEAFF
CDR3nt: TGTGCCAGCAGCTTGGCAGGGGGCACTGAAGCTTTCTTT

abundance: NA
d_gene: TRBD1
len: 17
j_gene: TRBJ2-3
v_gene: TRBV5-1
CDR3aa: CASSLATTGPSTDTQYF
CDR3nt: TGCGCCAGCAGCTTGGCGACGACAGGGCCGAGCACAGATACGCAGTATTTT

abundance: NA
d_gene: TRBD2
len: 14
j_gene: TRBJ2-7
v_gene: TRBV18
CDR3aa: CASSPLAGAYEQYF
CDR3nt: TGTGCCAGCTCACCATTAGCGGGAGCCTACGAGCAGTACTTC

abundance: NA
d_gene: TRBD1
len: 14
j_gene: TRBJ1-1
v_gene: TRBV19
CDR3aa: CASTVTGGNTEAFF
CDR3nt: TGTGCCAGTACTGTGACAGGGGGGAACACTGAAGCTTTCTTT

abundance: NA
d_gene: TRBD1
len: 12
j_gene: TRBJ1-2
v_gene: TRBV2
CDR3aa: CASMIQGEGYTF
CDR3nt: TGTGCCAGCATGATTCAGGGGGAGGGCTACACCTTC

abundance: few
d_gene: NA
len: 13
j_gene: TRBJ1-1
v_gene: TRBV21-1
CDR3aa: CASSKKQNTEAFF
CDR3nt: TGTGCCAGCAGCAAAAAACAGAACACTGAAGCTTTCTTT

abundance: few
d_gene: NA
len: 14
j_gene: TRBJ1-1
v_gene: TRBV2
CDR3aa: CASSEARGLTEAFF
CDR3nt: TGTGCCAGCAGTGAAGCTCGAGGACTCACTGAAGCTTTCTTT

abundance: NA
d_gene: TRBD2
len: 16
j_gene: TRBJ2-2
v_gene: TRBV7-9
CDR3aa: CASSPGLAGVTGELFF
CDR3nt: TGTGCCAGCAGCCCCGGACTAGCGGGAGTCACCGGGGAGCTGTTTTTT

abundance: NA
d_gene: TRBD2
len: 17
j_gene: TRBJ2-1
v_gene: TRBV5-1
CDR3aa: CASSLVAGGPSVSEQFF
CDR3nt: TGCGCCAGCAGCTTGGTAGCGGGAGGGCCATCGGTTAGTGAGCAGTTCTTC

abundance: NA
d_gene: NA
len: 16
j_gene: TRBJ2-1
v_gene: TRBV2
CDR3aa: CASSAGGSKGHNEQFF
CDR3nt: TGTGCCAGCAGTGCTGGGGGCTCCAAGGGGCACAATGAGCAGTTCTTC

abundance: NA
d_gene: TRBD1
len: 16
j_gene: TRBJ1-6
v_gene: TRBV4-1
CDR3aa: CASSLSPGQYNSPLHF
CDR3nt: TGCGCCAGCAGCCTCAGCCCGGGACAGTATAATTCACCCCTCCACTTT

abundance: few
d_gene: NA
len: 17
j_gene: TRBJ1-2
v_gene: TRBV21-1
CDR3aa: CASSTPGQPRGDYGYTF
CDR3nt: TGTGCCAGCAGCACTCCGGGACAACCGCGAGGAGACTATGGCTACACCTTC

abundance: few
d_gene: TRBD1
len: 17
j_gene: TRBJ1-2
v_gene: TRBV27
CDR3aa: CASSPKRVGTGLNGYTF
CDR3nt: TGTGCCAGCAGTCCCAAAAGGGTGGGGACAGGGTTGAATGGCTACACCTTC

abundance: NA
d_gene: NA
len: 15
j_gene: TRBJ1-1
v_gene: TRBV7-9
CDR3aa: CASSRDNQLNTEAFF
CDR3nt: TGTGCCAGCAGCCGGGACAACCAATTGAACACTGAAGCTTTCTTT

abundance: NA
d_gene: NA
len: 14
j_gene: TRBJ2-7
v_gene: TRBV30
CDR3aa: CAWSVLRGGYEQYF
CDR3nt: TGTGCCTGGAGTGTACTGAGGGGAGGCTACGAGCAGTACTTC

abundance: NA
d_gene: TRBD1
len: 17
j_gene: TRBJ2-7
v_gene: TRBV5-1
CDR3aa: CASSLDLDRGRIGEQYF
CDR3nt: TGCGCCAGCAGCTTAGACCTTGACAGGGGCCGGATTGGCGAGCAGTACTTC

abundance: NA
d_gene: NA
len: 15
j_gene: TRBJ1-1
v_gene: TRBV5-5
CDR3aa: CASSLASRQNTEAFF
CDR3nt: TGTGCCAGCAGCTTGGCCTCAAGACAGAACACTGAAGCTTTCTTT

abundance: NA
d_gene: NA
len: 13
j_gene: TRBJ2-7
v_gene: TRBV7-9
CDR3aa: CASSPDLSYEQYF
CDR3nt: TGTGCCAGCAGCCCGGACTTATCCTACGAGCAGTACTTC

abundance: NA
d_gene: NA
len: 13
j_gene: TRBJ2-3
v_gene: TRBV5-1
CDR3aa: CASSSTITDTQYF
CDR3nt: TGCGCCAGCAGCTCGACTATAACAGATACGCAGTATTTT

abundance: once
d_gene: TRBD1
len: 18
j_gene: TRBJ2-2
v_gene: TRBV15
CDR3aa: CATSRGTGDVHFTGELFF
CDR3nt: TGTGCCACCAGCAGAGGAACAGGGGATGTCCACTTCACCGGGGAGCTGTTTTTT

abundance: NA
d_gene: NA
len: 15
j_gene: TRBJ2-7
v_gene: TRBV21-1
CDR3aa: CASSKVERGGSEQYF
CDR3nt: TGTGCCAGCAGCAAAGTTGAAAGGGGAGGGTCCGAGCAGTACTTC

abundance: once
d_gene: NA
len: 14
j_gene: TRBJ1-2
v_gene: TRBV25-1
CDR3aa: CASSGTEFDYGYTF
CDR3nt: TGTGCCAGCAGTGGCACAGAATTCGACTATGGCTACACCTTC

abundance: once
d_gene: NA
len: 20
j_gene: TRBJ1-2
v_gene: TRBV7-8
CDR3aa: CASSLYTLSEPLGDNYGYTF
CDR3nt: TGTGCCAGCAGCTTATACACCCTCTCCGAGCCCTTAGGGGATAACTATGGCTACACCTTC

abundance: few
d_gene: NA
len: 15
j_gene: TRBJ1-1
v_gene: TRBV18
CDR3aa: CASSPGRVEATEAFF
CDR3nt: TGTGCCAGCTCACCCGGTAGGGTGGAGGCCACTGAAGCTTTCTTT

abundance: few
d_gene: NA
len: 15
j_gene: TRBJ1-5
v_gene: TRBV7-9
CDR3aa: CASRAGSPGDQPQHF
CDR3nt: TGTGCCAGCAGGGCAGGGTCTCCGGGGGATCAGCCCCAGCATTTT

abundance: NA
d_gene: TRBD2
len: 16
j_gene: TRBJ2-7
v_gene: TRBV14
CDR3aa: CASSLEMAGGIYEQYF
CDR3nt: TGTGCCAGCAGCCTAGAAATGGCGGGGGGAATCTACGAGCAGTACTTC